This T cell receptor beta chain was recorded in a study of blood T cell repertoires in COVID-19. Measured with immunoSEQ multiplex PCR; TCRdb has only the in-frame clones, and not every one. The sample has some 100,000 clones, approximately 90% seen once. The CDR3 contains 15 residues. The germline V gene has CDR1 SGHTA and CDR2 FQGNSA. V lost 1 base, J lost 5 bases, and 14 bases lay in between. This clone showed up just once. The chain couples TRBV7-2 to TRBJ1-2, with TRBD1 as a possible D gene (6 bases). This sequence was found in a man aged 50-59 years with active COVID-19. Sequenced material: peripheral blood. The CDR3 loop is CASSLDLRGLYGYTF. DNA of the CDR3: TGTGCCAGCAGCTTAGATCTCAGGGGATTGTATGGCTACACCTTC.